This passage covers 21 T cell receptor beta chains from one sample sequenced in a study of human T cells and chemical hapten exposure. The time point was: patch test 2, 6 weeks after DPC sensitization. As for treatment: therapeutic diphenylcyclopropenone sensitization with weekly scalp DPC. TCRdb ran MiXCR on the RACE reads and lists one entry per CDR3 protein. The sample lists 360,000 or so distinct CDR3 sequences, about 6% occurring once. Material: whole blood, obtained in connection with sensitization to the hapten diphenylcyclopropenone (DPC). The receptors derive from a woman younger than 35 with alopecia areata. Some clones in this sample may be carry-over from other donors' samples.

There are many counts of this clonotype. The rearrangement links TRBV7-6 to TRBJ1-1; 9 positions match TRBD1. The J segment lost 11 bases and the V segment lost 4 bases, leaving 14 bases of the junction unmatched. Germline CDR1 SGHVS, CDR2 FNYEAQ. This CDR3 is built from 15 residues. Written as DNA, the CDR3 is TGTGCCAGCAGCTCGGGGACAGGGTCGCTGATCGCTGCTTTCTTT. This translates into CASSSGTGSLIAAFF.

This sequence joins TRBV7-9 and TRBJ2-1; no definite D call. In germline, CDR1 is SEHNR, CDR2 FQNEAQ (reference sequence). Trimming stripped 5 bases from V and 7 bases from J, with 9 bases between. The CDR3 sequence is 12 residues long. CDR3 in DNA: TGTGCCAGCAGCCCCCTGGGAAATGAGCAGTTCTTC. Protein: CASSPLGNEQFF.

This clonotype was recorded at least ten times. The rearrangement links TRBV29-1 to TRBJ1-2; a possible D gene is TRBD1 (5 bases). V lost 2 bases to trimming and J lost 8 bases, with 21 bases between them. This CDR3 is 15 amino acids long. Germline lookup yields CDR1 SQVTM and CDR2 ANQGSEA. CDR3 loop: CSVERSSGPQEGYTF. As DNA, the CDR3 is TGCAGCGTTGAAAGATCCTCCGGGCCACAGGAAGGCTACACCTTC.

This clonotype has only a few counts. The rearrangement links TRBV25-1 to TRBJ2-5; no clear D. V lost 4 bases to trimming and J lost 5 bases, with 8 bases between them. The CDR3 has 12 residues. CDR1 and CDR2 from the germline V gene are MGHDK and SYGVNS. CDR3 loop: CASSGRLETQYF. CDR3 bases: TGTGCCAGCAGTGGCCGACTGGAGACCCAGTACTTC.

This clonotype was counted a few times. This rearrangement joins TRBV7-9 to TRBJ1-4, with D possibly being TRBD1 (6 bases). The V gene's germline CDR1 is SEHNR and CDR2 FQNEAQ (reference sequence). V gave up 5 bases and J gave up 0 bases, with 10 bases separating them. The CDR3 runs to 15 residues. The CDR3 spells CASSRQDATNEKLFF. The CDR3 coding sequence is TGTGCCAGCAGCCGACAGGACGCAACTAATGAAAAACTGTTTTTT.

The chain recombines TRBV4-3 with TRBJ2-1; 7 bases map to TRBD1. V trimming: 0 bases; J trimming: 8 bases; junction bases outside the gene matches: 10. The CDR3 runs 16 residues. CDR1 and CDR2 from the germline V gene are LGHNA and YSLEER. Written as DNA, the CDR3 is TGCGCCAGCAGCCAAGAATGGCCCGAGGGGGCCCATGAGCAGTTCTTC. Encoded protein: CASSQEWPEGAHEQFF.

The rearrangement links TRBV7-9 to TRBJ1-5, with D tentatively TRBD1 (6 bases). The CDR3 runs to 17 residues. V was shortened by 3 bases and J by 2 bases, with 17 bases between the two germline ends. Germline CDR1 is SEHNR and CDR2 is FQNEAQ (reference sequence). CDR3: CASSFAGTTEGNQPQHF. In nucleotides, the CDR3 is TGTGCCAGCAGCTTCGCCGGGACAACTGAAGGCAATCAGCCCCAGCATTTT.

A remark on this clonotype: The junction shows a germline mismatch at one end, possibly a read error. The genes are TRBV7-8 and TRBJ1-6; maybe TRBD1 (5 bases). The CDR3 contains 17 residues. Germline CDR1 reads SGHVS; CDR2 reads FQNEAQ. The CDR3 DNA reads TGTGCCATCAGCCTTACCGGGACTCAGTCACGGAATTCACCCCTCCACTTT. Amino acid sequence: CAISLTGTQSRNSPLHF.

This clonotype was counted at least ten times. CDR3: CASRDRTGLYSNQPQHF. CDR3 bases: TGTGCCAGCAGGGACCGGACAGGCCTCTATAGCAATCAGCCCCAGCATTTT. V and J are TRBV6-1 and TRBJ1-5; the match to TRBD1 covers 7 bases. This CDR3 is built from 17 residues. Germline V gene lookup returns CDR1 MNHNS and CDR2 SASEGT. Trimming removed 6 bases from V and 0 bases from J; junction bases left unmatched: 11.

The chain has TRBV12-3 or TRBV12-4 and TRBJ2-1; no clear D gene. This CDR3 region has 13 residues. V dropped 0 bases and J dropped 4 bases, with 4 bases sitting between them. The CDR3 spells CASSLADYNEQFF. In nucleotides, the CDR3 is TGTGCCAGCAGTTTAGCCGATTACAATGAGCAGTTCTTC.

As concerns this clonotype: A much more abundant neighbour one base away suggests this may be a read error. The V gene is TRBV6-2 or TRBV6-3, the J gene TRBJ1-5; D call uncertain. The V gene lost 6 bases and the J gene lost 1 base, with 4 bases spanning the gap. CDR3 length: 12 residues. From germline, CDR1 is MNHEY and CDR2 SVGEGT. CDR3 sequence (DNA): TGTGCCAGCAGCGAAAGCAATCAGCCCCAGCATTTT. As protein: CASSESNQPQHF.

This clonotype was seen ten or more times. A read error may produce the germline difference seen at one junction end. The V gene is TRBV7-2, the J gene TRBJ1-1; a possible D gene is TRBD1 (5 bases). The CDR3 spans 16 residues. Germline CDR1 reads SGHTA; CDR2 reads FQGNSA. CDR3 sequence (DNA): TGTGCCAGCAGCTTAGCCCCCATGCGGGGGACTGATTCAGGGTGCTTT. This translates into CASSLAPMRGTDSGCF.

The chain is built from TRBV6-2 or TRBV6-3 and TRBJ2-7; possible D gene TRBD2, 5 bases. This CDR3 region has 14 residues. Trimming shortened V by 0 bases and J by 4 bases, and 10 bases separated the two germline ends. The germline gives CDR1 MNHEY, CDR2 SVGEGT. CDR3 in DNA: TGTGCCAGCAGTTACTCCGGACTGGTTTACGAGCAGTACTTC. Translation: CASSYSGLVYEQYF.

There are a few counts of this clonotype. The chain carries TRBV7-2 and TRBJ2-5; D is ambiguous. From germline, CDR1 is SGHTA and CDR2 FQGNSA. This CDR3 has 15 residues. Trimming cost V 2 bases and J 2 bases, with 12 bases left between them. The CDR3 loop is CASSLNVRGQETQYF. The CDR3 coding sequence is TGTGCCAGCAGCTTAAATGTTCGTGGGCAAGAGACCCAGTACTTC.

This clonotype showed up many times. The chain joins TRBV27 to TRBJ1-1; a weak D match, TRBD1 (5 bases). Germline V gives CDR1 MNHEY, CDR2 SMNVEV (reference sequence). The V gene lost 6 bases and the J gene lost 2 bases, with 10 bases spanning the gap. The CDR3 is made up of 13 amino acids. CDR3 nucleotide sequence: TGTGCCAGCAGACGGACACTTAACACTGAAGCTTTCTTT. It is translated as CASRRTLNTEAFF.

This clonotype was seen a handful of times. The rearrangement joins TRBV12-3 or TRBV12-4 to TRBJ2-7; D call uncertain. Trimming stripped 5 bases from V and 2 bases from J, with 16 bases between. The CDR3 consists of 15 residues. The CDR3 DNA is TGTGCCAGCAGTGGACCGATGGCAGGAACCTACGAGCAGTACTTC. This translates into CASSGPMAGTYEQYF.

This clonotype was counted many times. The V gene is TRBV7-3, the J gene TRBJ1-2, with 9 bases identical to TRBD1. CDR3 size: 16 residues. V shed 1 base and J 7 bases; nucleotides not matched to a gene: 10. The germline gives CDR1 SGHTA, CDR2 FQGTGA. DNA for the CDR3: TGTGCCAGCAGCTTAAGCCCTAGGGGACAGGGAGGTGGCTACACCTTC. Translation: CASSLSPRGQGGGYTF.

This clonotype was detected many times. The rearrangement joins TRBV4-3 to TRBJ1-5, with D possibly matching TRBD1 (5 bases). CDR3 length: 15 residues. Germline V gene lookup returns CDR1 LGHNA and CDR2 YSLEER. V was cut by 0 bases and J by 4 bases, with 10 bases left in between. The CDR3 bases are TGCGCCAGCAGCCAAGATAATGGGGGGAATCAGCCCCAGCATTTT. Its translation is CASSQDNGGNQPQHF.

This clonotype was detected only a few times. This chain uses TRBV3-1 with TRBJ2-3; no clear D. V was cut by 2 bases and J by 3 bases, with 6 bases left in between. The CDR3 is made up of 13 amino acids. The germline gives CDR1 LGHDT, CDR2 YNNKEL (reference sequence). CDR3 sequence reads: CASSQSETDTQYF. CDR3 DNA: TGTGCCAGCAGCCAATCGGAGACAGATACGCAGTATTTT.

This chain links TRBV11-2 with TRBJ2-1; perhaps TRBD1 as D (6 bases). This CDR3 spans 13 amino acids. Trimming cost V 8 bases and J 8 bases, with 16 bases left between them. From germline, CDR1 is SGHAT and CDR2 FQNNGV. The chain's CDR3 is CASSGQRRDEQFF. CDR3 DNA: TGTGCCAGCTCGGGACAAAGGAGAGATGAGCAGTTCTTC.

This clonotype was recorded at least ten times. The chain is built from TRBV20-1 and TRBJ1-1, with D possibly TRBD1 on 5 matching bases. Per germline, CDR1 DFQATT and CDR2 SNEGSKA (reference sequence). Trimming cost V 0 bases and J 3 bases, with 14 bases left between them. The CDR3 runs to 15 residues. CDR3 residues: CSARDLGGSDTEAFF. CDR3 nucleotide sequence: TGCAGTGCTAGAGATCTTGGGGGTTCGGACACTGAAGCTTTCTTT.